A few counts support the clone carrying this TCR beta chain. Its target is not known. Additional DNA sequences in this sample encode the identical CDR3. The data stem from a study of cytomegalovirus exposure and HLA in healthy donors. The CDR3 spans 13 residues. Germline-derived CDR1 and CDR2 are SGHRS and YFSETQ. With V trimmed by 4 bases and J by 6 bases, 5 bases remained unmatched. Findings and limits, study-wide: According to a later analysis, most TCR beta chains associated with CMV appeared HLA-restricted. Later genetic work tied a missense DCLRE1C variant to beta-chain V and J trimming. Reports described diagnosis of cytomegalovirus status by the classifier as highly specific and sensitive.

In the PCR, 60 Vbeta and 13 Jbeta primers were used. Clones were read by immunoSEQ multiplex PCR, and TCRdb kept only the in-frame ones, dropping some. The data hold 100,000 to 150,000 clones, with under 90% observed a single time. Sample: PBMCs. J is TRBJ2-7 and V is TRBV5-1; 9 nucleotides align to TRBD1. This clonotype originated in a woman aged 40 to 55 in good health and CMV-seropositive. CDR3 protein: CASSPGQGGEQYF. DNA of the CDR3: TGCGCCAGCAGCCCGGGACAGGGAGGCGAGCAGTACTTC.